The 27 T cell receptor beta chains in this list originate from one sample, sequenced in a study of beta chain features in type 1 diabetes. Reverse transcribing all isolated RNA meant expressed TCRB transcripts were sequenced. Sequencing was performed with immunoSEQ multiplex PCR; in TCRdb, only in-frame clones are kept and a portion is missing. The sample carries 450,000 or so clones, over 10% recorded once. Sample: naive CD4+ T cells from blood. These TCRs come from a woman aged 18 to 35 in good health.

The chain couples TRBV4-1 to TRBJ1-5; 7 bases are a match to TRBD1. This CDR3 comprises 18 residues. V shed 2 bases, J shed 2 bases, and the junction held 12 bases outside the gene matches. Germline loops: CDR1 MGHRA, CDR2 YSYEKL. The CDR3 spells CASSQMTQGRGGNQPQHF. The CDR3 region has the DNA TGCGCCAGCAGCCAAATGACACAGGGGAGGGGTGGCAATCAGCCCCAGCATTTT.

This clone was observed a handful of times. The V gene is TRBV7-2, the J gene TRBJ2-1; no reliable D call. V gave up 6 bases and J gave up 3 bases, with 15 bases separating them. The CDR3 sequence is 15 residues long. Germline V gives CDR1 SGHTA, CDR2 FQGNSA. CDR3 sequence: CASSPGRVLYNEQFF. The CDR3 nucleotides are TGTGCCAGCAGTCCCGGACGGGTACTCTACAATGAGCAGTTCTTC.

In nucleotides, the CDR3 is TGCGCCAGCTCCCCCCTCGGAACTAACTATGGCTACACCTTC. This gives the protein CASSPLGTNYGYTF. The chain recombines TRBV5-1 with TRBJ1-2; D remains ambiguous. The ends were cut back, 7 bases at V and 0 bases at J, with 13 bases in the middle. The length of the CDR3 is 14 residues. Germline lookup yields CDR1 SGHRS and CDR2 YFSETQ.

This clone has a handful of counts. The J gene is TRBJ2-1, the V gene TRBV12-5, with D perhaps matching TRBD1 (5 bases). V was cut by 0 bases and J by 7 bases, with 13 bases left in between. In germline, CDR1 is LGHNT, CDR2 FRNRAP. CDR3 length: 15 amino acids. CDR3 coding DNA: TGTGCTAGTGGTTTGGTACCCAGGGTCGGGAATGAGCAGTTCTTC. Its translation: CASGLVPRVGNEQFF.

The J gene is TRBJ2-1, the V gene TRBV5-1; TRBD1 agrees at 8 bases. The CDR3 is 14 residues long. Germline values: CDR1 SGHRS, CDR2 YFSETQ. V lost 3 bases and J lost 6; bases outside the gene matches: 5. The CDR3 region has the DNA TGCGCCAGCAGCTCCGGACAGGGTGGCAATGAGCAGTTCTTC. Its protein is CASSSGQGGNEQFF.

This clone was seen only a few times. The chain is built from TRBV14 and TRBJ2-5; 8 bases line up with TRBD2. CDR1 is SGHDN and CDR2 is FVKESK in the germline V gene. The CDR3 runs to 15 residues. J gave up 5 bases and V 4 bases, and 9 bases lay outside the gene matches. CDR3 region: CASSRSGSWGETQYF. CDR3 in DNA: TGTGCCAGCAGCCGGAGCGGGAGTTGGGGTGAGACCCAGTACTTC.

This clone was observed a handful of times. V and J are TRBV18 and TRBJ2-1; 10 nucleotides agree with TRBD1. Germline CDR1 reads KGHSH; CDR2 reads LQKENI. The CDR3 contains 16 residues. J gave up 3 bases and V 0 bases, and 2 bases lay outside the gene matches. The CDR3 sequence: CASSPPTGGHYNEQFF. In nucleotides, the CDR3 is TGTGCCAGCTCACCACCGACAGGGGGCCACTACAATGAGCAGTTCTTC.

This clone was seen only a few times. The gene calls are TRBV13 and TRBJ2-3; no firm D call. Between the trimmed V and J ends, which lost 0 bases and 5 bases, there was a span of 6 bases. This CDR3 contains 13 residues. Germline V gene lookup returns CDR1 PRHDT and CDR2 FYEKMQ (reference sequence). In DNA, the CDR3 is TGTGCCAGCAGCTTAGGCTCGGGAGATACGCAGTATTTT. Protein product: CASSLGSGDTQYF.

This chain uses TRBV28 with TRBJ2-3; no reliable D call. The V and J ends lost 6 bases and 3 bases respectively, with 7 bases between them. The CDR3 has 12 residues. CDR1 and CDR2 from the germline V gene are MDHEN and SYDVKM. This CDR3 reads CASRAETDTQYF. The CDR3 bases are TGTGCCAGCAGGGCGGAGACAGATACGCAGTATTTT.

The chain recombines TRBV9 with TRBJ2-3; TRBD2 aligns across 8 bases. The V and J ends lost 4 bases and 6 bases, in that order; junction bases with no gene match: 10. CDR1 and CDR2 (germline): SGDLS, YYNGEE. This CDR3 has 15 amino acids. The CDR3 sequence: CASSPGGAGPDTQYF. Written as DNA, the CDR3 is TGTGCCAGCAGCCCCGGGGGGGCGGGCCCGGATACGCAGTATTTT.

This clone was seen more than once but under ten times. The J gene is TRBJ2-3, the V gene TRBV9; no reliable D call. The V gene's germline CDR1 is SGDLS and CDR2 YYNGEE. V lost 0 bases and J 4 bases, leaving 6 bases between the germline ends. The CDR3 runs 13 residues. CDR3 region: CASSVDRPDTQYF. The CDR3 coding sequence is TGTGCCAGCAGCGTAGATCGTCCAGATACGCAGTATTTT.

This clone was counted only a few times. This sequence joins TRBV7-2 and TRBJ2-3; 7 bases fit TRBD1. Germline V CDR1 and CDR2: SGHTA, FQGNSA. The CDR3 runs 16 residues. With V trimmed by 5 bases and J by 2 bases, 10 bases remained unmatched. CDR3 sequence reads: CASSTGTARLTDTQYF. CDR3 DNA: TGTGCCAGCAGCACTGGGACAGCTAGACTCACAGATACGCAGTATTTT.

This clone appeared a few times. The chain links TRBV15 to TRBJ2-3; D might be TRBD2 (7 bases). V was trimmed by 0 bases and J by 4 bases, leaving 14 bases between them. Germline values: CDR1 LNHNV, CDR2 YYDKDF (reference sequence). The CDR3 is 16 amino acids. The CDR3 loop reads CATSRDRGAGSDTQYF. DNA of the CDR3: TGTGCCACCAGCAGAGATCGGGGGGCAGGGTCAGATACGCAGTATTTT.

The table lists this clone with a few counts. V is TRBV7-2 and J is TRBJ2-1; D remains ambiguous. CDR3 length: 15 amino acids. CDR1 is SGHTA, CDR2 FQGNSA, per germline. V gave up 2 bases and J gave up 7 bases, with 15 bases separating them. CDR3 coding DNA: TGTGCCAGCAGCTTACTGCCGGGCAAAGGAAATGAGCAGTTCTTC. It yields the protein CASSLLPGKGNEQFF.

This clone was detected only a few times. The DNA of the CDR3 is TGTGCCAGCAGCCAAGATACCCGATGGGGGCAGTTCTTC. Amino acid sequence: CASSQDTRWGQFF. The chain joins TRBV4-2 to TRBJ2-1; D is ambiguous. Germline CDR1 LGHNA, CDR2 YNFKEQ. Trimming pared 0 bases from V and 12 bases from J, leaving 12 bases between. This CDR3 comprises 13 residues.

J is TRBJ1-6 and V is TRBV7-9; D ambiguous. CDR1 and CDR2 from the germline V gene are SEHNR and FQNEAQ (reference sequence). This CDR3 is 14 amino acids long. Trimming removed 4 bases at V and 9 bases at J, with 13 bases between. The CDR3 spells CASSSDSSTSPLHF. The DNA of the CDR3 is TGTGCCAGCAGCTCCGACTCCAGTACTTCACCCCTCCACTTT.

This chain joins TRBV7-2 and TRBJ2-1, with TRBD2 matching 7 bases. Trimming removed 6 bases from V and 5 bases from J; junction bases left unmatched: 4. Germline V gene sequence: CDR1 SGHTA, CDR2 FQGNSA. There are 13 residues in the CDR3. The CDR3 sequence: CASSTSADNEQFF. The CDR3 DNA follows: TGTGCCAGCAGTACTAGCGCAGACAATGAGCAGTTCTTC.

The rearrangement uses TRBV4-1 and TRBJ1-1, with D possibly TRBD1 on 5 matching bases. The CDR3 runs 14 residues. V was pared by 4 bases and J by 1 base, with 10 bases between. CDR1 is MGHRA, CDR2 YSYEKL, per germline. DNA of the CDR3: TGCGCCAGCAGCCGCGTCGGGGCGAACACTGAAGCTTTCTTT. Its translation: CASSRVGANTEAFF.

Details on this clone: Within the sample, other DNA sequences also encode this same CDR3. The J gene is TRBJ2-5, the V gene TRBV5-4; 12 bases are shared with TRBD2. After removal of 3 bases from V and 1 base from J, the junction contained 1 base not matched to a gene. The germline V gene encodes CDR1 SGHNT and CDR2 YYREEE (reference sequence). CDR3 size: 15 residues. The CDR3 sequence: CASSSGLAGQETQYF. In DNA, the CDR3 is TGTGCCAGCAGCTCGGGACTAGCGGGCCAAGAGACCCAGTACTTC. Looking up the rest from reference TRBV5-4 and TRBJ2-5 gives the full variable domain: ETGVTQSPTHLIKTRGQQVTLRCSSQSGHNTVSWYQQALGQGPQFIFQYYREEENGRGNFPPRFSGLQFPNYSSELNVNALELDDSALYLCASSSGLAGQETQYFGPGTRLLVL.

This clone came up once. CDR3 bases: TGCGCCAGCAGCCAAGCCGCAGGGATAGAGACCCAGTACTTC. Its translation: CASSQAAGIETQYF. The chain has TRBV4-1 and TRBJ2-5, with D maybe TRBD1 (5 bases). From germline, CDR1 is MGHRA and CDR2 YSYEKL. This CDR3 contains 14 residues. V dropped 1 base and J dropped 4 bases, with 10 bases sitting between them.

The rearrangement joins TRBV7-3 to TRBJ2-1, with 7 bases fitting TRBD1. There are 15 residues in the CDR3. The germline CDR1 and CDR2 sequences are SGHTA and FQGTGA. The V gene end was trimmed by 3 bases and the J gene end by 4 bases; junction bases not matched to a gene: 6. The CDR3 protein is CASSFAGGRYNEQFF. The CDR3, as DNA: TGTGCCAGCAGCTTTGCAGGGGGACGTTACAATGAGCAGTTCTTC.

This clone was detected only a few times. CDR3: CASSLALFIGTSGNEQFF. CDR3 nucleotides: TGCGCCAGCAGCTTGGCCTTGTTTATAGGGACTAGCGGGAATGAGCAGTTCTTC. The chain employs TRBV5-1 and TRBJ2-1; 12 positions agree with TRBD2. CDR1 and CDR2 (germline): SGHRS, YFSETQ. The CDR3 is 18 amino acids. The V segment lost 0 bases and the J segment 7 bases; nucleotides outside the gene matches: 11.

The J gene is TRBJ2-4, the V gene TRBV5-4; TRBD1 matches at 7 bases. The V and J ends lost 4 bases and 13 bases, in that order; junction bases with no gene match: 11. The CDR3 has 13 residues. Germline V gives CDR1 SGHNT, CDR2 YYREEE (reference sequence). The CDR3 sequence is CASSPRPGQPQYF. CDR3 in DNA: TGTGCCAGCAGCCCCCGGCCGGGACAGCCCCAGTACTTC.

In the case of this clone: This sample includes further DNA sequences coding for the same CDR3. The chain uses TRBV27 and TRBJ2-5; D possibly corresponds to TRBD2 (5 bases). Germline V gene sequence: CDR1 MNHEY, CDR2 SMNVEV (reference sequence). The CDR3 runs 13 residues. V was cut by 3 bases and J by 2 bases, with 7 bases left in between. The CDR3 nucleotides read TGTGCCAGCAGTTTCAGGAGGCAAGAGACCCAGTACTTC. This gives the protein CASSFRRQETQYF.

The V and J genes are TRBV6-1 and TRBJ2-5; no firm D call. Trimming left V 1 base short and J 5 bases short, with 11 bases between. CDR1 is MNHNS, CDR2 SASEGT, per germline. This CDR3 region has 14 residues. CDR3 amino acids: CASSEEVHGETQYF. CDR3 in DNA: TGTGCCAGCAGTGAAGAAGTACATGGGGAGACCCAGTACTTC.

This sequence joins TRBV6-5 and TRBJ1-2; D call uncertain. The germline V and J ends were trimmed by 0 bases and 8 bases, with 16 bases remaining between them. The germline V gene encodes CDR1 MNHEY and CDR2 SVGAGI. This CDR3 is 15 amino acids long. Written as DNA, the CDR3 is TGTGCCAGCAGTTACTCGTTTGTCCAAGGCTTGGGCTACACCTTC. This encodes CASSYSFVQGLGYTF.

This clone has more than one count but fewer than ten. This chain uses TRBV7-8 with TRBJ2-7; possible D gene TRBD1, 6 bases. Between the trimmed V and J ends, which lost 3 bases and 2 bases, there was a span of 8 bases. Germline values: CDR1 SGHVS, CDR2 FQNEAQ. This CDR3 comprises 13 residues. CDR3 sequence (DNA): TGTGCCAGCAGCTTGGACAGACCCTACGAGCAGTACGTC. Protein: CASSLDRPYEQYV.